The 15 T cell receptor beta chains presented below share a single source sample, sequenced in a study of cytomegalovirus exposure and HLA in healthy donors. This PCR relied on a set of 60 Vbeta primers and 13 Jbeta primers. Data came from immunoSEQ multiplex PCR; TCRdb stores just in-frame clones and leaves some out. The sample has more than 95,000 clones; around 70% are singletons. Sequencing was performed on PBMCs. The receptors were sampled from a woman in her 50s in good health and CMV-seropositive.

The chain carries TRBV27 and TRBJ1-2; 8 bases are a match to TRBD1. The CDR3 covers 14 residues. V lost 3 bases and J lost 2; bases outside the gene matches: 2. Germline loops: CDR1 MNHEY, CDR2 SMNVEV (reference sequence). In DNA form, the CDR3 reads TGTGCCAGCAGTTTGGGACAGGCGAACTATGGCTACACCTTC. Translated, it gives CASSLGQANYGYTF.

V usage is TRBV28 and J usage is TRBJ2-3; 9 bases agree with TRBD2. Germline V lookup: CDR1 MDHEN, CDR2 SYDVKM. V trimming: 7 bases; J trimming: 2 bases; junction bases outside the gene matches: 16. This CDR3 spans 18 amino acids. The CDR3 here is CASTLSPQREASTDTQYF. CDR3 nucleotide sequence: TGTGCCAGCACCCTATCCCCTCAGCGGGAGGCCTCCACAGATACGCAGTATTTT.

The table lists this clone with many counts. This chain's CDR3 is CASSWGTGKLFF. In nucleotides, the CDR3 is TGTGCCAGCAGCTGGGGGACAGGAAAACTGTTTTTT. The chain uses TRBV5-8 and TRBJ1-4; 8 bases agree with TRBD1. Per germline, CDR1 SGHTS and CDR2 YDEGEE. The CDR3 covers 12 residues. The trim removed 3 bases at V and 10 bases at J, leaving 2 bases unmatched.

As DNA, the CDR3 is TGTGCCAGCAGCCAAGCCCCCGGGATAGACTTTACAGATACGCAGTATTTT. Protein: CASSQAPGIDFTDTQYF. The chain has TRBV4-2 and TRBJ2-3; D might be TRBD2 (5 bases). V shed 1 base and J shed 3 bases, with 17 bases lying between them. Germline V gives CDR1 LGHNA, CDR2 YNFKEQ. This CDR3 has 17 amino acids.

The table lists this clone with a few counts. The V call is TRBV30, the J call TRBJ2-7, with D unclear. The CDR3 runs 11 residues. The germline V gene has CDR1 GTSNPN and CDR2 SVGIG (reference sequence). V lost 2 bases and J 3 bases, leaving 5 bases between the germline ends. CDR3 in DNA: TGTGCCTGGAGTCACAGCTACGAGCAGTACTTC. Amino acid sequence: CAWSHSYEQYF.

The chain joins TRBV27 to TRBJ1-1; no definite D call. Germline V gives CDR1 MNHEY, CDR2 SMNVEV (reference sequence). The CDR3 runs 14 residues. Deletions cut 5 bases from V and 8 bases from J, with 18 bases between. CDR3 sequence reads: CASSPNTAAGEAFF. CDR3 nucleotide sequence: TGTGCCAGCAGTCCCAACACGGCGGCTGGAGAAGCTTTCTTT.

The CDR3 loop is CASSIAGGTGELFF. DNA of the CDR3: TGCGCCAGCAGCATAGCGGGAGGGACCGGGGAGCTGTTTTTT. The chain is built from TRBV4-3 and TRBJ2-2; 11 nucleotides align to TRBD2. The CDR3 contains 14 residues. The V segment lost 5 bases and the J segment 5 bases; nucleotides outside the gene matches: 1. In germline, CDR1 is LGHNA, CDR2 YSLEER.

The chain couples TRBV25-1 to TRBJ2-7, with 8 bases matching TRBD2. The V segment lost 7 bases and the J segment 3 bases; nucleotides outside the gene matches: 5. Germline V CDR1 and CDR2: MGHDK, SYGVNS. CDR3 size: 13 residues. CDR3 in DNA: TGTGCCAGCACTCGAGCGGGAGACTACGAGCAGTACTTC. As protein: CASTRAGDYEQYF.

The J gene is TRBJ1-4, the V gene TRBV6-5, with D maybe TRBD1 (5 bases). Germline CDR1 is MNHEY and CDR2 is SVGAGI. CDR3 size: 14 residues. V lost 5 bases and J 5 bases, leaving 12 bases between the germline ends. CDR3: CASSHRQPNEKLFF. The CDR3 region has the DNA TGTGCCAGCAGTCACCGACAGCCCAATGAAAAACTGTTTTTT.

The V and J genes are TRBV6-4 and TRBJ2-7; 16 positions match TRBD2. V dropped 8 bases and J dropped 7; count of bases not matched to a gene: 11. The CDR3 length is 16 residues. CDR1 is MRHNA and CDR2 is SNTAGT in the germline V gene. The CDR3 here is CASVSGGLAGGREQYF. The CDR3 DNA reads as TGTGCCAGCGTCAGTGGGGGACTAGCGGGAGGGCGGGAGCAGTACTTC.

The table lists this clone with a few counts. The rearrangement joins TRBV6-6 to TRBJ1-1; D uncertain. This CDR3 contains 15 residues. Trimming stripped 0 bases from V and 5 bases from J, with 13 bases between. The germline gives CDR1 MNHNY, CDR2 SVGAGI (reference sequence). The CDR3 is CASSYSILGDTEAFF. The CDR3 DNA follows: TGTGCCAGCAGTTACTCGATTCTCGGGGATACTGAAGCTTTCTTT.

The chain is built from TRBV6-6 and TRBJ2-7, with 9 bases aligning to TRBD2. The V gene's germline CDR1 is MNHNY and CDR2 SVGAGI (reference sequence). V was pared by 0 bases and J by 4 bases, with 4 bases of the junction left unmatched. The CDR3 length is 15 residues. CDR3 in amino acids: CASSYSLAGRYEQYF. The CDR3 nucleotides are TGTGCCAGCAGTTACTCGCTAGCGGGGCGGTACGAGCAGTACTTC.

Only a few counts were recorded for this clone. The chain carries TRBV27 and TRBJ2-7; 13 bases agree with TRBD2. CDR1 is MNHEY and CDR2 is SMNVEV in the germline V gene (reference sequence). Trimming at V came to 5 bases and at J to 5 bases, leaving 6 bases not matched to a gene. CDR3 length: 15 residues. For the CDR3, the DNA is TGTGCCAGCAGTGACGGGACTAGCGGGAACCACGAGCAGTACTTC. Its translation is CASSDGTSGNHEQYF.

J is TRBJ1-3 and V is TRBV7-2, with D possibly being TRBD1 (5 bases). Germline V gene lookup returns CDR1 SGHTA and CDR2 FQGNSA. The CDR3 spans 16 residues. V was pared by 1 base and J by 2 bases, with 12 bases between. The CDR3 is CASSLGPQGTGNTIYF. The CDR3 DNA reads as TGTGCCAGCAGCTTAGGTCCCCAGGGAACTGGAAACACCATATATTTT.

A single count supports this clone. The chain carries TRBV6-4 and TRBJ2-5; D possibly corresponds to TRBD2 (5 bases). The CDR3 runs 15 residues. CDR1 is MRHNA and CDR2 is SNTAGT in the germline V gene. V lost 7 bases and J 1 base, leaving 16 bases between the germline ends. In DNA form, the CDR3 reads TGTGCCAGCACCCACGGAAGGGCGGGCCAAGAGACCCAGTACTTC. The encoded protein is CASTHGRAGQETQYF.